This is a list of T cell receptor beta chains from one sample in a study of T cell responses to AZD1222 COVID-19 vaccine. Sequencing was performed with immunoSEQ multiplex PCR; in TCRdb, only in-frame clones are kept and a portion is missing. Of approximately 100,000 clones in the sample, roughly 86% were seen once. The specimen was peripheral blood, collected 28 days after the second dose of the MenACWY control vaccine. Receptors were obtained from an adult who received the MenACWY meningococcal vaccine as a control. The conserved cysteine and the conserved F or W are not part of the CDR3 here. The D gene is left open where the match is weak.

V gene,J gene,D gene,CDR3 protein
TRBV4-2,TRBJ2-7,NA,ASSQDWATGYEQY
TRBV11-1,TRBJ1-2,TRBD1,ASRPPGQGAGYT
TRBV19,TRBJ2-1,TRBD2,ASSPPGLVYNEQF
TRBV7-2,TRBJ2-1,NA,ASSLGGARPNEQF
TRBV6-5,TRBJ2-7,TRBD2,ASRLAGPPYEQY
TRBV11-2,TRBJ2-2,TRBD1,ASSSRQGNTGELF
TRBV7-9,TRBJ1-5,NA,ASSLEGTHAGQPQH
TRBV27,TRBJ2-7,NA,ASSFGASYEQY
TRBV6-5,TRBJ1-2,NA,ASTNLEGGYT
TRBV7-9,TRBJ1-3,NA,ASSSQASGNTIY
TRBV18,TRBJ2-2,NA,ASSPPSVAGELF
TRBV28,TRBJ1-6,NA,ASSLNQDPSTYNSPLH
TRBV19,TRBJ1-6,TRBD1,ASSTGGAPYNSPLH
TRBV3-1/TRBV3-2,TRBJ1-1,NA,ASSRGRNTEAF
TRBV7-6,TRBJ2-2,NA,ASSSSPVSGTGELF
TRBV9,TRBJ2-7,NA,ASSARPAEAYEQY
TRBV6-1,TRBJ1-2,NA,ASSDMGSGDYGYT
TRBV18,TRBJ2-7,NA,ASSLDQTGYEQY
TRBV15,TRBJ1-2,NA,ATSRGRDVGDYGYT
TRBV11-3,TRBJ2-3,NA,ASSLYVKDTQY
TRBV4-3,TRBJ2-5,TRBD1,ASSQDRGQETQY
TRBV7-2,TRBJ1-5,NA,ASSGFGNQPQH
TRBV5-4,TRBJ1-2,TRBD1,ASSLRQGSSYNYGYT
TRBV19,TRBJ1-4,TRBD1,ASSGRLGTGGEDGEKLF
TRBV7-2,TRBJ1-1,NA,ASARYGTFNTEAF
TRBV29-1,TRBJ1-2,NA,SVEGGRPYGYT
TRBV11-2,TRBJ2-1,NA,ASRQESSYNEQF
TRBV9,TRBJ1-5,TRBD1,ASSVGDRDQPQH
TRBV2,TRBJ2-7,TRBD1,ASTVTGAIYEQY
TRBV30,TRBJ1-2,TRBD1,AWSTGGLGGYT
TRBV5-6,TRBJ2-7,NA,ASSLLISGHSSYEQY
TRBV6-5,TRBJ2-7,NA,ASSYDRRGYEQY
TRBV2,TRBJ2-3,NA,ASRTKQATDTQY
TRBV5-1,TRBJ1-4,NA,ASSSGHRIEKLF
TRBV4-3,TRBJ2-7,TRBD1,ASSPRTGATYEQY
TRBV7-9,TRBJ2-5,TRBD2,ASSGKPGPGGETQY
TRBV5-8,TRBJ2-1,NA,ASSLLVWDEQF
TRBV23-1,TRBJ2-2,TRBD1,ASSHGTGAPFGELF
TRBV4-2,TRBJ1-3,TRBD1,ASSQDPRGTGPENTIY
TRBV7-9,TRBJ1-4,TRBD1,ASTPGQGRDTTNEKLF
TRBV7-3,TRBJ2-3,NA,ASSLMAGATRNTQY
TRBV7-8,TRBJ1-3,NA,ASSPIPLGLRGNTIY
TRBV7-2,TRBJ1-2,TRBD1,ASSSVTGGAEGYT
TRBV9,TRBJ1-2,NA,ASSAGFTGHTNYGYT
TRBV7-2,TRBJ2-2,TRBD2,ASSLGLAANTGELF
TRBV7-2,TRBJ2-5,NA,ASSDGTSQETQY
TRBV11-3,TRBJ2-1,NA,ASSQTANEQF
TRBV5-1,TRBJ1-2,NA,ASSLDAGLRDGYT